This TCR beta chain was identified in a study of molecular identifiers for immune sequencing clone quantification. TCRdb re-called the PCR reads with MiXCR, one entry per CDR3 protein. The sample holds approximately 630,000 distinct CDR3 sequences, about 25% seen once. This clonotype appeared many times. Germline lookup yields CDR1 SEHNR and CDR2 FQNEAQ (reference sequence). The CDR3 consists of 12 residues. The V gene lost 2 bases and the J gene lost 8 bases, with 9 bases spanning the gap. Sequencing input: naive CD8+ T cells from blood, with Jurkat cell RNA spiked in. The subset is: FACS-sorted CD8+CD4-CCR7+CD45RA+ naive T cells. The TCR comes from a human donor in good health. Some libraries in this study had Jurkat cell RNA spiked in. The genes are TRBV7-9 and TRBJ1-1, with D uncertain. CDR3 residues: CASSLIRTEAFF. The CDR3 region has the DNA TGTGCCAGCAGCTTAATAAGGACGGAAGCTTTCTTT.